Each of the 18 T cell receptor beta chains below was sequenced from the same sample in a study of cytomegalovirus exposure and HLA in healthy donors. Primers: 60 Vbeta forward and 13 Jbeta reverse. Some clones are missing from TCRdb's copy, which holds only in-frame ones; the method was immunoSEQ multiplex PCR. The table lists roughly 150,000 clones, more than 70% of them singletons. Sequencing input: PBMCs. The receptors originated from a woman aged 40 to 55 in good health and CMV-seronegative.

V gene TRBV6-1 combines with J gene TRBJ2-7; TRBD2 agrees at 8 bases. Germline lookup yields CDR1 MNHNS and CDR2 SASEGT. The CDR3 totals 14 residues. Losses at the gene ends were 4 bases for V and 6 bases for J; bases not matched to a gene: 8. CDR3 sequence reads: CASSGALAVREQYF. The CDR3 DNA follows: TGTGCCAGCAGTGGCGCACTAGCGGTACGCGAGCAGTACTTC.

CDR3 sequence reads: CASSRWTGVGYEQYF. The CDR3 DNA reads as TGTGCCAGTAGTCGATGGACAGGGGTTGGCTACGAGCAGTACTTC. The genes are TRBV19 and TRBJ2-7; 9 bases map to TRBD1. Per the germline V gene, CDR1 is LNHDA and CDR2 is SQIVND (reference sequence). With 5 bases clipped from V and 3 bases from J, the junction kept 8 bases outside the gene matches. There are 15 residues in the CDR3. The full variable domain, rest sourced from reference TRBV19 and TRBJ2-7, is DGGITQSPKYLFRKEGQNVTLSCEQNLNHDAMYWYRQDPGQGLRLIYYSQIVNDFQKGDIAEGYSVSREKKESFPLTVTSAQKNPTAFYLCASSRWTGVGYEQYFGPGTRLTVT.

This sequence joins TRBV28 and TRBJ1-2, with 7 nucleotides matching TRBD1. CDR3 length: 14 amino acids. Germline lookup yields CDR1 MDHEN and CDR2 SYDVKM. CDR3 nucleotides: TGTGCAGCGAGAACAGGGGCCCAAACCTATGGCTACACCTTC. This gives the protein CAARTGAQTYGYTF.

The chain links TRBV28 to TRBJ2-2; D possibly corresponds to TRBD1 (5 bases). CDR3 length equals 14 residues. Per the germline V gene, CDR1 is MDHEN and CDR2 is SYDVKM. Deletions cut 7 bases from V and 6 bases from J, with 15 bases between. CDR3 sequence reads: CASTTLRGSGELFF. The CDR3 DNA reads as TGTGCCAGCACCACACTAAGGGGCTCCGGGGAGCTGTTTTTT.

This sequence joins TRBV7-2 and TRBJ2-3; TRBD2 agrees at 10 bases. Germline CDR1 and CDR2: SGHTA and FQGNSA. Germline trimming cut 1 base from V and 5 bases from J; bases unmatched to any gene: 15. The CDR3 contains 19 residues. CDR3 sequence (DNA): TGTGCCAGCAGCTTAGGGGTTCAGCGGGAGGGAAGGGGTGGAGATACGCAGTATTTT. It translates to CASSLGVQREGRGGDTQYF.

The gene calls are TRBV6-1 and TRBJ1-1; D is undetermined. Germline V gene lookup returns CDR1 MNHNS and CDR2 SASEGT. Trimming removed 6 bases from V and 2 bases from J, with 10 bases in between. The CDR3 sequence is 13 residues long. CDR3 loop: CASRWEQNTEAFF. Written as DNA, the CDR3 is TGTGCCAGCAGGTGGGAGCAAAACACTGAAGCTTTCTTT.

This rearrangement joins TRBV25-1 to TRBJ1-2, with unresolved D. The CDR3 runs to 14 residues. The germline CDR1 and CDR2 sequences are MGHDK and SYGVNS. Deletions cut 3 bases from V and 5 bases from J, with 13 bases between. CDR3 in DNA: TGTGCCAGCAGTGAGTCCCTGGCAGGATATGGCTACACCTTC. This sequence encodes CASSESLAGYGYTF.

This clone was picked up a small number of times. J is TRBJ1-5 and V is TRBV5-5, with D maybe TRBD1 (5 bases). Trimming took off 4 bases at V and 5 bases at J, with 19 bases between the two ends. The CDR3 has 16 amino acids. CDR1 and CDR2 (germline): SGHKS, YYEKEE (reference sequence). The CDR3 spells CASSPPLTGAHQPQHF. In DNA form, the CDR3 reads TGTGCCAGCAGCCCGCCACTGACTGGGGCCCATCAGCCCCAGCATTTT. The full variable domain, in which reference TRBV5-5 and TRBJ1-5 provide the parts outside the CDR3, is DAGVTQSPTHLIKTRGQQVTLRCSPISGHKSVSWYQQVLGQGPQFIFQYYEKEERGRGNFPDRFSARQFPNYSSELNVNALLLGDSALYLCASSPPLTGAHQPQHFGDGTRLSIL.

This clone was seen a handful of times. V and J are TRBV6-5 and TRBJ1-1, with TRBD1 matching 9 bases. The CDR3 totals 14 residues. Unmatched junction bases numbered 9, after V lost 6 bases and J lost 7 bases. The germline V gene has CDR1 MNHEY and CDR2 SVGAGI. The CDR3 sequence is CASSSRDREYEAFF. CDR3 coding DNA: TGTGCCAGCAGCTCCAGGGACAGGGAGTATGAAGCTTTCTTT.

This chain joins TRBV5-1 and TRBJ2-5; TRBD2 matches at 7 bases. V was clipped by 7 bases and J by 2 bases; unmatched bases: 11. The CDR3 is 15 residues long. The germline V gene encodes CDR1 SGHRS and CDR2 YFSETQ. CDR3 sequence: CASSTSAGEQETQYF. The DNA for the CDR3 is TGCGCCAGCTCAACTTCGGCGGGGGAACAAGAGACCCAGTACTTC.

This rearrangement joins TRBV6-5 to TRBJ1-5, with 9 bases matching TRBD1. Per germline, CDR1 MNHEY and CDR2 SVGAGI. The CDR3 contains 14 residues. The trim removed 6 bases at V and 9 bases at J, leaving 9 bases unmatched. Here the CDR3 DNA reads TGTGCCAGCAGGTTGGGGACAGGGTTGAGGCCCCAGCATTTT. Amino acids: CASRLGTGLRPQHF.

The chain links TRBV27 to TRBJ2-7, with D possibly TRBD2 on 5 matching bases. CDR1 and CDR2 from the germline V gene are MNHEY and SMNVEV (reference sequence). This CDR3 region has 14 residues. Trimming removed 3 bases at V and 7 bases at J, with 16 bases between. The CDR3 region is CASSFYGRRGEQYF. DNA of the CDR3: TGTGCCAGCAGTTTTTATGGACGCCGGGGAGAGCAGTACTTC.

The chain couples TRBV18 to TRBJ1-6, with 10 nucleotides matching TRBD1. The V segment lost 3 bases and the J segment 8 bases; nucleotides outside the gene matches: 13. Germline V CDR1 and CDR2: KGHSH, LQKENI. This CDR3 has 18 amino acids. This CDR3 reads CASSPSTGGRGAYSPLHF. In DNA form, the CDR3 reads TGTGCCAGCTCACCGTCGACAGGGGGCAGGGGGGCCTATTCACCCCTCCACTTT.

The table lists this clone with a count of one. The rearrangement links TRBV28 to TRBJ2-1; 10 bases fit TRBD2. CDR3 length: 15 amino acids. The V gene end was trimmed by 8 bases and the J gene end by 4 bases; junction bases not matched to a gene: 8. Germline-derived CDR1 and CDR2 are MDHEN and SYDVKM. The CDR3 sequence is CASHQLAGAYNEQFF. DNA for the CDR3: TGTGCCAGCCATCAGCTAGCGGGGGCGTACAATGAGCAGTTCTTC.

The chain uses TRBV6-5 and TRBJ2-7; 9 bases align to TRBD2. The CDR3 consists of 16 residues. The ends lost 0 bases at V and 2 bases at J; junction bases unmatched: 5. CDR1 is MNHEY, CDR2 SVGAGI, per germline. The CDR3 protein is CASSYSTRGGPYEQYF. In nucleotides, the CDR3 is TGTGCCAGCAGTTACTCGACGCGGGGGGGACCCTACGAGCAGTACTTC.

The rearrangement joins TRBV2 to TRBJ1-2; TRBD1 aligns across 9 bases. The germline CDR1 and CDR2 sequences are SNHLY and FYNNEI. V lost 4 bases and J lost 8; bases outside the gene matches: 8. This CDR3 is built from 14 residues. The CDR3 here is CASSGDRERRGYTF. CDR3 in DNA: TGTGCCAGCAGTGGGGACAGGGAGCGTAGGGGCTACACCTTC.

This clone has more than one count but fewer than ten. The rearrangement links TRBV13 to TRBJ2-5; D not certain. The CDR3 is made up of 14 amino acids. The germline V gene has CDR1 PRHDT and CDR2 FYEKMQ (reference sequence). Trimming stripped 3 bases from V and 2 bases from J, with 10 bases between. The CDR3 region has the DNA TGTGCCAGCAGCTTTCGTATCCAGCAAGAGACCCAGTACTTC. Protein sequence: CASSFRIQQETQYF.

The chain is built from TRBV2 and TRBJ2-7, with 9 bases lining up with TRBD2. In germline, CDR1 is SNHLY, CDR2 FYNNEI. V lost 8 bases and J lost 7; bases outside the gene matches: 12. The CDR3 loop spans 14 amino acids. The CDR3 nucleotides read TGTGCCAGCTCCAGGACTAGCGAGATGGGGGAGCAGTACTTC. Translating it yields CASSRTSEMGEQYF.